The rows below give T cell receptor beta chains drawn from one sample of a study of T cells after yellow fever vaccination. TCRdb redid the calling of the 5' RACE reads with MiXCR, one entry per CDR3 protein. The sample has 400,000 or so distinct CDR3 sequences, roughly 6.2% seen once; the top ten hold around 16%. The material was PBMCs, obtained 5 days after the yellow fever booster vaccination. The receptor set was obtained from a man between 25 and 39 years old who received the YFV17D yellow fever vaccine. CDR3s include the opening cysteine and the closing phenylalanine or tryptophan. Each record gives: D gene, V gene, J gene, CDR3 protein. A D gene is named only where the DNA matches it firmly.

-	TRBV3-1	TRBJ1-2	CASSYSGYGYTF
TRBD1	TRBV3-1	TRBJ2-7	CASSQGQGAAEQYF
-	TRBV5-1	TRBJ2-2	CASAERGTGELFF
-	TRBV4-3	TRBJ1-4	CASSQDQQGRLKEEKLFF
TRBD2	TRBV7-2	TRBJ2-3	CASSYSSSGAGGDTQYF
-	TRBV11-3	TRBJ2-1	CASSWGPDGSNEQFF
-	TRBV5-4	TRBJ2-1	CASSPGFELQEQFF
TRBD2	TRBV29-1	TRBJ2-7	CSVGLAGMGYEQYF
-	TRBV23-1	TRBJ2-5	CASSLGTGNQETQYF
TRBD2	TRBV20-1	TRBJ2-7	CSALTSGSWQQYF
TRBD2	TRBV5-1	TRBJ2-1	CASRPGLAGGPSYNEQFF
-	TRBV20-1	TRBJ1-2	CSTETGWRGYTF
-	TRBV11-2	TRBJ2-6	CASSLFLGTGSSGANVLTF
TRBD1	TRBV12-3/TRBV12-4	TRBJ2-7	CASRRGTGAEEQYF
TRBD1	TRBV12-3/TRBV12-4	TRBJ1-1	CASRTGEGTEAFF
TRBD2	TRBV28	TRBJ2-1	CASSSRTSGSAEQFF
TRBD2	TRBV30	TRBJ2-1	CAWSVGGDIQFF
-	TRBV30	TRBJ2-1	CAWSRGPPPGGQFF
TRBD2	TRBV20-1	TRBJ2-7	CSARRGLAGYEQYF
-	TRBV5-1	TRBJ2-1	CASSLAAARGNEQFF
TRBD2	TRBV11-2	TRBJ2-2	CASSPLLHLAGAGELFF
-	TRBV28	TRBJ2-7	CASRVGYEQYF
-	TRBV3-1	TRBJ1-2	CASSHIDSSYGYTF
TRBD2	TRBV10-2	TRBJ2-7	CASSGLAGGEQYF
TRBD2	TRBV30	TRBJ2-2	CAWAPSGAGELFF
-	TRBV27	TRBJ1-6	CASSYKGGQVYNSPLHF
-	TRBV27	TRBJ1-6	CASSLSGERAGRSPLHF
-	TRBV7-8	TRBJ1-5	CASSYQGRLNSNQPQHF
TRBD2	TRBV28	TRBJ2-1	CASSQLAGGRNEQFF
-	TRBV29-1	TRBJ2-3	CSVEGLDNPDTQYF
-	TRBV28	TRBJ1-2	CASQTSHLALYGYTF
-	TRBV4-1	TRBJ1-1	CASSQDEGAYTEAFF
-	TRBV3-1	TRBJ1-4	CASSLRSAATNEKLFF
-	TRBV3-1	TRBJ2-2	CASSHPPGRNTGELFF
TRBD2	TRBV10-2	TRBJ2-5	CASSGGTSVQKRGETQYF
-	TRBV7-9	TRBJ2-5	CASSSSSGVETQYF
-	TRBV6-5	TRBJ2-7	CASSTGHYEQYF
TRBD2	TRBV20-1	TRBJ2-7	CSARDLRGVSGSQYEQYF
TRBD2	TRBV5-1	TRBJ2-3	CASSLAPGLASTDTQYF
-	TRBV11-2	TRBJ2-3	CASSLVERSTDTQYF
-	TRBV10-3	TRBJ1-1	CAISLDKNTEAFF
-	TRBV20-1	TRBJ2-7	CSARSIEGLYEQYF
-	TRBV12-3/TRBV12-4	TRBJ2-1	CASSPEVGEQFF
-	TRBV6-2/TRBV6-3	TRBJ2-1	CASSYSGWGSYNEQFF
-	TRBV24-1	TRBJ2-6	CATSDFSQGGGANVLTF
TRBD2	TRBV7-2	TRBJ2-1	CASSPGLAVYNEQFF
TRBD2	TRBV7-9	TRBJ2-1	CASSPGLAAYNEQFF
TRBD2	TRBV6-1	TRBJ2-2	CASSPGREAGELFF
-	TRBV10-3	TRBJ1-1	CAISVGGRTEAFF
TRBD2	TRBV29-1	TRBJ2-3	CSVEGASGRHVTDTQYF
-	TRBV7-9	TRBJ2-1	CASSLVSLGGLQFF
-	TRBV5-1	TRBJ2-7	CASSLSVGRDDEQYF
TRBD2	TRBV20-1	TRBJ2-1	CSARGQREVHNEQFF
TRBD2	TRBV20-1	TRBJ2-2	CSARGTEGGRGRTGELFF
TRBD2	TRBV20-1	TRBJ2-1	CSASSGRDIEQFF